A selection of T cell receptor beta chains follows, all from one sample in a study of regulatory T cells in long-lasting Graves disease. TCRdb re-analysed the multiplex PCR reads in MiXCR, keeping a single row per CDR3 protein. The sample includes some 250,000 distinct CDR3 sequences, around 20% of them seen just once. The material was peripheral blood mononuclear cells (PBMCs), obtained at new diagnosis, from a patient treated with antithyroid drugs. All receptors come from a female donor with Graves disease. Each CDR3 is given with its conserved first and last residue. D genes are given only for firm matches. Rows give clone size only sometimes, using once, few, many, or a class for an expanded clone.

D,length,size,V,J,DNA,CDR3
TRBD1,15,few,TRBV7-3,TRBJ2-3,TGTGCCAGCAGCTTATCCCGGGACAGGGGAGATACGCAGTATTTT,CASSLSRDRGDTQYF
-,10,many,TRBV20-1,TRBJ2-5,TGCAGTGCTAGAGCGGAGACCCAGTACTTC,CSARAETQYF
-,13,many,TRBV3-1,TRBJ2-5,TGTGCCAGCAGCCAATCCAGTCAAGAGACCCAGTACTTC,CASSQSSQETQYF
TRBD1,14,-,TRBV18,TRBJ2-3,TGTGCCAGCTCACCGGACAGGAACGCAGATACGCAGTATTTT,CASSPDRNADTQYF
TRBD2,13,many,TRBV18,TRBJ2-5,TGTGCCAGCCCCGGACTAGACCAAGAGACCCAGTACTTC,CASPGLDQETQYF
TRBD2,14,once,TRBV12-3/TRBV12-4,TRBJ2-7,TGTGCCAGCAGTTTCCCGGCGGGGGGAGGAGAGCAGTACTTC,CASSFPAGGGEQYF
TRBD2,15,-,TRBV12-3/TRBV12-4,TRBJ2-7,TGTGACAGCAGCCGAGGGACTAGCGTAACCTACGAGCAGTACTTC,CDSSRGTSVTYEQYF
-,15,many,TRBV2,TRBJ1-4,TGTGCCAGCAGTGAAGCAAAGGGGTCCAATGAAAAACTGTTTTTT,CASSEAKGSNEKLFF
TRBD2,15,many,TRBV12-3/TRBV12-4,TRBJ2-1,TGTGCCAGCAGACCCGGTATAGCGGGAGTTTATGAGCAGTTCTTC,CASRPGIAGVYEQFF
TRBD1,17,few,TRBV5-5,TRBJ2-3,TGTGCCAGCAGCTCGGGACAGGTAACGCCTGACACAGATACGCAGTATTTT,CASSSGQVTPDTDTQYF
-,17,many,TRBV18,TRBJ2-5,TGTGCCAGCTCATTTGGGACAAGAAGTCCGTGGGAAGAGACCCAGTACTTC,CASSFGTRSPWEETQYF
TRBD2,17,few,TRBV9,TRBJ2-3,TGTGCCAGCAGCGCACTAGCGGGGGGCGGTGGCACAGATACGCAGTATTTT,CASSALAGGGGTDTQYF
TRBD1,13,many,TRBV28,TRBJ1-1,TGTGCCAGCAGTTCACAGGGGGCGAAAGGAGCTTTCTTT,CASSSQGAKGAFF
TRBD2,15,-,TRBV20-1,TRBJ2-7,TGCAGTGCTGAGACTAGCGGGGGGCCTAACTACGAGCAGTACTTC,CSAETSGGPNYEQYF
-,15,many,TRBV20-1,TRBJ2-2,TGCAGTGCTACGGCCCTGGTACACCCCACCGGGGAGCTGTTTTTT,CSATALVHPTGELFF
-,17,few,TRBV6-2/TRBV6-3,TRBJ1-3,TGTGCCAGCAGTTACTCGAGCGTGGCAGAGCATGGAAACACCATATATTTT,CASSYSSVAEHGNTIYF
-,12,many,TRBV12-3/TRBV12-4,TRBJ2-7,TGTGCCAGCAGTTTGAGTCTAGGCGAGCAGTACTTC,CASSLSLGEQYF
TRBD2,18,many,TRBV12-3/TRBV12-4,TRBJ2-6,TGTGCCAGCAGTACACTAGCGGGCGACAGCTCTGGGGCCAACGTCCTGACTTTC,CASSTLAGDSSGANVLTF
TRBD1,17,few,TRBV7-3,TRBJ1-1,TGTGCCAGCAGCCTTTACCGGACAGGGGGAAGGAGCACTGAAGCTTTCTTT,CASSLYRTGGRSTEAFF
TRBD1,15,many,TRBV7-2,TRBJ1-6,TGTGCCAGCAGGATCCGGACAGGGAATAATTCACCCCTCCACTTT,CASRIRTGNNSPLHF
TRBD2,16,few,TRBV6-5,TRBJ2-7,TGTGCCAGCGGTTACTCGGCTAGCGGGAGCCACTACGAGCAGTACTTC,CASGYSASGSHYEQYF
TRBD1,13,many,TRBV5-1,TRBJ2-1,TGCGCCAGCAGCCCCCGACAGGGCTATGAGCAGTTCTTC,CASSPRQGYEQFF
-,16,few,TRBV18,TRBJ2-7,TGTGCCAGCTCACAAACGGATAGCGCGAGCTCCTACGAGCAGTACTTC,CASSQTDSASSYEQYF
TRBD1,20,many,TRBV6-2/TRBV6-3,TRBJ1-1,TGTGCCAGCAGTTCCACGGGCCTGGGGGCGGGACAGGGGAGGCCCACTGAAGCTTTCTTT,CASSSTGLGAGQGRPTEAFF
TRBD2,15,many,TRBV6-4,TRBJ2-1,TGTGCCAGCACCCAGAACGGGGGAGCGGGGAATGAGCAGTTCTTC,CASTQNGGAGNEQFF
TRBD2,16,many,TRBV6-1,TRBJ2-3,TGTGCCGGGGGAACTAGCGGGAGTTCCGTCCCAGATACGCAGTATTTT,CAGGTSGSSVPDTQYF